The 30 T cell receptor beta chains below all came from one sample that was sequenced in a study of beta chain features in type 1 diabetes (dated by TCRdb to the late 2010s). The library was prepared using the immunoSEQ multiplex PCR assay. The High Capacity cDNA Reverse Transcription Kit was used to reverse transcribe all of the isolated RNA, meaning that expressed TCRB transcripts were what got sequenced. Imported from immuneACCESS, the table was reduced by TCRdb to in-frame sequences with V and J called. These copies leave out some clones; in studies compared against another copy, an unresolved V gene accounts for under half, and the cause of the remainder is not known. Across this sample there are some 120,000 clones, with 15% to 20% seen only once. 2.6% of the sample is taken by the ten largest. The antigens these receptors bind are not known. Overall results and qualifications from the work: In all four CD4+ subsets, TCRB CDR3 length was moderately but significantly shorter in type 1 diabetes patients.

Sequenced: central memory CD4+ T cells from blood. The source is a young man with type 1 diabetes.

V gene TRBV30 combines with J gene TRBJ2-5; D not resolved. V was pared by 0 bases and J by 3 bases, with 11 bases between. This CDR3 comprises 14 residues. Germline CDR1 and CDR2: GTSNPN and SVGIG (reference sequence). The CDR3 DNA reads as TGTGCCTGGAGTGTACCGGGTCCGAAAGAGACCCAGTACTTC. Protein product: CAWSVPGPKETQYF.

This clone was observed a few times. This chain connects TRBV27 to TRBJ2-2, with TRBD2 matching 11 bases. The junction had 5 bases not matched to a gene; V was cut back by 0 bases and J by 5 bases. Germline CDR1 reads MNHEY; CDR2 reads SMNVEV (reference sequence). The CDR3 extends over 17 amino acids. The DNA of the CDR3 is TGTGCCAGCAGTTTATCTCTAGCGGGGGGACGTACCGGGGAGCTGTTTTTT. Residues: CASSLSLAGGRTGELFF.

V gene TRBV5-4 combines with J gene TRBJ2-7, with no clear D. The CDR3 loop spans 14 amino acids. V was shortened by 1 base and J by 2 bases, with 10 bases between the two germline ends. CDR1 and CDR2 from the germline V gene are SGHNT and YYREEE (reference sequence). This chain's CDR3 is CASSLFRPTYEQYF. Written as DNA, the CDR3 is TGTGCCAGCAGCTTGTTTCGACCCACCTACGAGCAGTACTTC.

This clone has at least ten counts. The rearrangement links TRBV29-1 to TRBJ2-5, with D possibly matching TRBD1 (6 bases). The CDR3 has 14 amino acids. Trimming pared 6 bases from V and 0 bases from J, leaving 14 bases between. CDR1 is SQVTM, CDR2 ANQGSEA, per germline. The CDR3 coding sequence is TGCAGCGTGAGAGGGGGTCCCAACCAAGAGACCCAGTACTTC. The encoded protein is CSVRGGPNQETQYF.

CDR3 amino acids: CASSSDQQVPAFF. As DNA, the CDR3 is TGTGCCAGCAGCTCGGACCAACAGGTTCCGGCTTTCTTT. The chain employs TRBV11-2 and TRBJ1-1; D might be TRBD1 (5 bases). Germline CDR1 is SGHAT and CDR2 is FQNNGV. The CDR3 sequence is 13 residues long. The V and J ends lost 4 bases and 11 bases respectively, with 17 bases between them.

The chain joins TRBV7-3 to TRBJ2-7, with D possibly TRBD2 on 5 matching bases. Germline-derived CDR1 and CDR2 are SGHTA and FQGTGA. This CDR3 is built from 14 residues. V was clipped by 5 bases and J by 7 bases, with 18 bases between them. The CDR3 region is CASSPAPGPGEQYF. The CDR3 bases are TGTGCCAGCAGCCCCGCGCCGGGCCCGGGGGAGCAGTACTTC.

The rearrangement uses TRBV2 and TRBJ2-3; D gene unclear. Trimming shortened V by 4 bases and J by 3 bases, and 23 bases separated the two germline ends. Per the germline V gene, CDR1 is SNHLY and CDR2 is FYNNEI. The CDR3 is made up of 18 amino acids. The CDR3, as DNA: TGTGCCAGCAGTGTCCGACCCTTTGGAGCCGGCGGTACAGATACGCAGTATTTT. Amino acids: CASSVRPFGAGGTDTQYF.

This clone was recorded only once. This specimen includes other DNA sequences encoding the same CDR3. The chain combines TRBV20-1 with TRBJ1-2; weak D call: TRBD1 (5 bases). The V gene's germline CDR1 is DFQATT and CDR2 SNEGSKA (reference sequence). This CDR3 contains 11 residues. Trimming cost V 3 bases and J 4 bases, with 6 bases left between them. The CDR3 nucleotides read TGCAGTGCTAGTACAGGCTATGGCTACACCTTC. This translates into CSASTGYGYTF.

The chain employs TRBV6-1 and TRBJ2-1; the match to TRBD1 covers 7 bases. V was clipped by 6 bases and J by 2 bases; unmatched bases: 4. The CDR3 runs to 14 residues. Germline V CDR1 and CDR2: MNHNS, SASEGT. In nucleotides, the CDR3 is TGTGCCAGCAGGGTCGGGACAGCCTACAATGAGCAGTTCTTC. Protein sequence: CASRVGTAYNEQFF.

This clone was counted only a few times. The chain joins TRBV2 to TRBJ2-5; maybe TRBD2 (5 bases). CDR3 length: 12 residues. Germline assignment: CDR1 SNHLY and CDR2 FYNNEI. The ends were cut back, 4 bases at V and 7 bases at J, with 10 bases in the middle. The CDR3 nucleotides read TGTGCCAGCAGTGCCGATGGAGGGACCCAGTACTTC. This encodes CASSADGGTQYF.

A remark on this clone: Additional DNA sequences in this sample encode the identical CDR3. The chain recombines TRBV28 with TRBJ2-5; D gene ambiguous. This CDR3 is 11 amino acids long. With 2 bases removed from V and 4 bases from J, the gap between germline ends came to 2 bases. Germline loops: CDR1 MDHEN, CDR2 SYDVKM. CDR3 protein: CASSLRETQYF. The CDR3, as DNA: TGTGCCAGCAGTTTACGAGAGACCCAGTACTTC.

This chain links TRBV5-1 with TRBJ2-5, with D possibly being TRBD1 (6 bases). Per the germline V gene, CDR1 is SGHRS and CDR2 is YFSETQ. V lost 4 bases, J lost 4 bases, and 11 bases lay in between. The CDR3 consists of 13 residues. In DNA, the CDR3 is TGCGCCAGCAGCCCCGCCAGGGGAGAGACCCAGTACTTC. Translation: CASSPARGETQYF.

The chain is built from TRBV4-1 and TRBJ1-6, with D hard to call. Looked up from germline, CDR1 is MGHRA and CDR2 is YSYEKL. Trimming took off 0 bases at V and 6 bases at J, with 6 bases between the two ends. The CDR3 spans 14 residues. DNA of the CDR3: TGCGCCAGCAGCCAAGAGGTCGGTAATTCACCCCTCCACTTT. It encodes CASSQEVGNSPLHF.

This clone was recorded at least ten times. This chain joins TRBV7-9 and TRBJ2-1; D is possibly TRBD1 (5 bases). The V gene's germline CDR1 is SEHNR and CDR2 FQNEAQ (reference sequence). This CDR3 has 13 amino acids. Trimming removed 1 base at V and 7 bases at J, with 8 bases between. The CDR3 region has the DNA TGTGCCAGCAGCTTAGGCCAGGGAAATGAGCAGTTCTTC. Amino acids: CASSLGQGNEQFF.

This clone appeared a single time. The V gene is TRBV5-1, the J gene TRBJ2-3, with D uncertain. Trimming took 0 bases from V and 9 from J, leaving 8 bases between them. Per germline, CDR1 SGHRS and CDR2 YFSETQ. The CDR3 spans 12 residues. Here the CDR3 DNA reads TGCGCCAGCAGCTTGGAGGATAGCACGCAGTATTTT. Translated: CASSLEDSTQYF.

The CDR3 protein is CASIKGQGFSYEQYF. CDR3 sequence (DNA): TGTGCCAGCATTAAGGGACAAGGCTTCTCCTACGAGCAGTACTTC. This chain connects TRBV11-2 to TRBJ2-7, with D possibly TRBD1 on 6 matching bases. This CDR3 region has 15 residues. The germline CDR1 and CDR2 sequences are SGHAT and FQNNGV. V lost 7 bases and J 0 bases, leaving 16 bases between the germline ends.

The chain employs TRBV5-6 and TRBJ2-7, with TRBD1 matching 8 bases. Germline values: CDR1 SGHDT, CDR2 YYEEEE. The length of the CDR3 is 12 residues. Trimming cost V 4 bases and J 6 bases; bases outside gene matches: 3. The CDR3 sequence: CASSRTGLEQYF. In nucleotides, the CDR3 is TGTGCCAGCAGCCGGACAGGGCTCGAGCAGTACTTC.

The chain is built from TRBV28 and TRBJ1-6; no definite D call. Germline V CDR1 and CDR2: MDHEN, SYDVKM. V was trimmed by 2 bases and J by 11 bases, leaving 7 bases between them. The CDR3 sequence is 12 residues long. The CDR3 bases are TGTGCCAGCAGTTTAGGAGTCCCACCCCTCCACTTT. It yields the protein CASSLGVPPLHF.

CDR3 in DNA: TGTGCCAGCAGTTTGGGAGGGAGTTCTTACGAGCAGTACTTC. The encoded protein is CASSLGGSSYEQYF. The chain joins TRBV28 to TRBJ2-7; 7 bases match TRBD2. This CDR3 is built from 14 residues. The V segment lost 3 bases and the J segment 4 bases; nucleotides outside the gene matches: 6. CDR1 is MDHEN, CDR2 SYDVKM, per germline.

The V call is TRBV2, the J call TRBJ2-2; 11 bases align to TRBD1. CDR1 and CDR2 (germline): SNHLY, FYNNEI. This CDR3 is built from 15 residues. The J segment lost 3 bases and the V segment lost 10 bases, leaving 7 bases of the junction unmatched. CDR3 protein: CATSGQGGYTGELFF. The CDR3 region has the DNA TGTGCCACCTCGGGACAGGGGGGATACACCGGGGAGCTGTTTTTT.

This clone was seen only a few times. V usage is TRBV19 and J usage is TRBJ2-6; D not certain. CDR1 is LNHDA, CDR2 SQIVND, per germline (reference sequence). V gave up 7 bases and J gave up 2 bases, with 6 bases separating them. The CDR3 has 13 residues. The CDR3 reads CASTLPGANVLTF. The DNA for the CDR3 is TGTGCCAGTACCCTCCCTGGGGCCAACGTCCTGACTTTC.

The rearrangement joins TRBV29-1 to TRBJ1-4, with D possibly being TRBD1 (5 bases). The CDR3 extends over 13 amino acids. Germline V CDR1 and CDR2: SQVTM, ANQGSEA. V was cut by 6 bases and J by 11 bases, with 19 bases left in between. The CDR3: CSVLEYRPAKLFF. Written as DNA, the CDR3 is TGCAGCGTACTTGAATACAGGCCGGCGAAACTGTTTTTT.

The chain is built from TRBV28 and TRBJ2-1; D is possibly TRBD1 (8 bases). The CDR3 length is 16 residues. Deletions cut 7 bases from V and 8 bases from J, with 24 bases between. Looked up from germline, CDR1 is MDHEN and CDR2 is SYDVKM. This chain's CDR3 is CASNPDRAHRGDEQFF. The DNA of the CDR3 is TGTGCCAGCAATCCGGACAGGGCTCATCGGGGGGATGAGCAGTTCTTC.

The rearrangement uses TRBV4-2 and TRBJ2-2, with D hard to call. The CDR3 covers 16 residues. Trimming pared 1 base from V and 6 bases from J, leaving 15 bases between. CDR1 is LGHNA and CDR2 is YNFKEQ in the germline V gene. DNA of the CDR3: TGTGCCAGCAGCCAAGGTTCAGCCGCGGAAGCCGGGGAGCTGTTTTTT. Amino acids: CASSQGSAAEAGELFF.

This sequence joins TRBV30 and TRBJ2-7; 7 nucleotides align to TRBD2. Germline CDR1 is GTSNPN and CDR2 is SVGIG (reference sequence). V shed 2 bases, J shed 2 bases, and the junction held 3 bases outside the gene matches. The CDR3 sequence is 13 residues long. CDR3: CAWSLGLTYEQYF. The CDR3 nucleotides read TGTGCCTGGAGTTTGGGACTAACCTACGAGCAGTACTTC.

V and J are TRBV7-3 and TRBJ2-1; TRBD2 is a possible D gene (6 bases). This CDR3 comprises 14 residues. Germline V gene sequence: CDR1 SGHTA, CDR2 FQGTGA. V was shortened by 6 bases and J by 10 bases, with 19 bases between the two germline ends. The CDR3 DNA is TGTGCCAGCAGAAGGATTGGCGGGGCGCAGGAGCAGTTCTTC. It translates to CASRRIGGAQEQFF.

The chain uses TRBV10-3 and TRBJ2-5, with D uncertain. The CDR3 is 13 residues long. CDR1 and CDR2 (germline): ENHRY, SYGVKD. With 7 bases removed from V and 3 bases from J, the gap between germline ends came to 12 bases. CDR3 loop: CAINTEKEETQYF. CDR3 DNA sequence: TGTGCCATCAATACAGAAAAAGAAGAGACCCAGTACTTC.

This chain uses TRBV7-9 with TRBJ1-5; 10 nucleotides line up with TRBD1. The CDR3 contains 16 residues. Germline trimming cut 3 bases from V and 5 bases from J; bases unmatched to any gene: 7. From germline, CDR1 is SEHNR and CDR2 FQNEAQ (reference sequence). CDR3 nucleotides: TGTGCCAGCAGCTTGACCGGGACAGGGGCGGATCAGCCCCAGCATTTT. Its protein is CASSLTGTGADQPQHF.

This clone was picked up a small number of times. CDR3 loop: CSAATSYEQYF. In DNA, the CDR3 is TGCAGTGCGGCGACTAGCTACGAGCAGTACTTC. The J gene is TRBJ2-7, the V gene TRBV20-1; tentative D call: TRBD2 (6 bases). V was cut by 6 bases and J by 3 bases, with 9 bases left in between. CDR1 and CDR2 from the germline V gene are DFQATT and SNEGSKA (reference sequence). The CDR3 is 11 amino acids.

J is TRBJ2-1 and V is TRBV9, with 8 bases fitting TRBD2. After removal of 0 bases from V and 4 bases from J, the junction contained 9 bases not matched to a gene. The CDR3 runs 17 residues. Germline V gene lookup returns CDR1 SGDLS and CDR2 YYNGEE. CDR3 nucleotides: TGTGCCAGCAGCGTAGGGAGTAGCGGGAACCTTTACAATGAGCAGTTCTTC. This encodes CASSVGSSGNLYNEQFF.